Described below is a single T cell receptor (beta chain) sequence and its context. The antigen this receptor binds is unknown. No per-base quality is available; no much larger clone lies one base away. In the same sample, other DNA sequences code for this CDR3. These data come from a study of blood T cell repertoires in COVID-19 (dated by TCRdb to about 2020). About the investigation overall: Samples from collaborators originated in the United States, Italy and Spain and spanned both the acute and convalescent phases of COVID-19. The material from the prospective study consisted of cDNA or gDNA derived from T cells, B-cell-depleted T cells, or PBMCs. Deeply sampled blood TCRbeta repertoires from subjects exposed to, actively infected with, or recovered from COVID-19 were included in the dataset. The repertoires were made available in a free public database intended to serve as a resource for research on the immune response to SARS-CoV-2. Samples came from the ongoing ImmuneRACE study (first 160 participants) plus 1,254 subjects from 6 global collaborators. Nearly every sample came with metadata listing a de-identified subject ID, COVID-19 status, age in years and sex. Where available, HLA class I and class II types were obtained from metadata supplied by the sample provider rather than from assay-based typing.

TCRbeta CDR3 regions were amplified from genomic DNA using the immunoSEQ Assay, a bias-controlled multiplex PCR. From the authors' description of their analysis: The number of nucleated cells in each sample was estimated by amplification of reference gene primers within the assay. To quantify the absolute abundance of each unique TCRbeta CDR3 rearrangement, sequence reads were collapsed and filtered. For each sample, productive Simpson clonality was calculated by taking the square root of Simpson's diversity index across productive rearrangements. TCRdb mirrors the immuneACCESS table, restricted to in-frame sequences. Some clones are absent from its copies; in checked studies, under half trace to an unresolved V gene, and the reason for the others is unknown. V and J calls plus clone size are reproduced from that table; the DNA served to infer D and trimming. This sample has under 300,000 clones in its table, and roughly 83% of those were observed once. The ten largest make up around 12% of the sample.

Each collaborating institution followed its own protocols to collect whole blood in K2EDTA tubes. For TCRbeta analysis, collaborators shipped samples as frozen whole blood, isolated PBMCs, or DNA extracted from either of those sample types. Overall study outcomes, separate from this receptor: The amount of clinical and demographic metadata varied by source and participant and was provided uncurated.

Per the germline V gene, SGHRS is the CDR1 and YFSETQ is the CDR2. The CDR3 spans 15 residues, from the cysteine through the phenylalanine. Here the CDR3 DNA is all that survives: 45 bases in frame from base 1. V is clipped by 0 bases and J by 0 bases, and the sequence between their germline boundaries is 8 bases long. In this chain, TRBV5-1 is recombined with TRBJ2-3, with TRBD2 tentatively as D gene (6 bases match). This TCR was sampled from a man at least 80 years old with acute or convalescent COVID-19. The sample consisted of peripheral blood. The DNA sequence reads TGCGCCAGCAGCTTGGGGAGCGGGAGCACAGATACGCAGTATTTT. Its translation reads: CASSLGSGSTDTQYF.